What follows are 15 T cell receptor beta chains derived from one specimen sequenced in a study of cytomegalovirus exposure and HLA in healthy donors. 60 Vbeta and 13 Jbeta primers were used in PCR. The protocol was immunoSEQ multiplex PCR, while the TCRdb copy is restricted to in-frame clones and leaves out a portion. The sample lists 100,000 to 150,000 clones; about 79% were seen once. Sequenced: PBMCs. The receptors come from a woman aged 18-29 years in good health and CMV-seropositive.

The J gene is TRBJ2-3, the V gene TRBV28, with TRBD1 matching 7 bases. The CDR3 runs 15 residues. CDR1 is MDHEN and CDR2 is SYDVKM in the germline V gene. Losses at the gene ends were 6 bases for V and 2 bases for J; bases not matched to a gene: 8. The CDR3, as DNA: TGTGCCAGCAGAAACTTACAGGGGAACACAGATACGCAGTATTTT. Translation: CASRNLQGNTDTQYF.

The J gene is TRBJ1-3, the V gene TRBV5-8; a weak D match, TRBD1 (6 bases). Trimming left V 5 bases short and J 6 bases short, with 15 bases between. This CDR3 is built from 14 residues. Germline V lookup: CDR1 SGHTS, CDR2 YDEGEE. The CDR3 spells CASRDGGAVNTIYF. In nucleotides, the CDR3 is TGTGCCAGCAGAGACGGGGGGGCGGTAAACACCATATATTTT.

The chain combines TRBV2 with TRBJ1-2; TRBD1 agrees at 7 bases. V shed 8 bases and J 4 bases; nucleotides not matched to a gene: 7. Germline values: CDR1 SNHLY, CDR2 FYNNEI. This CDR3 is built from 13 residues. As DNA, the CDR3 is TGTGCCAGCTGGGGCAGGGGGGTCTATGGCTACACCTTC. Translated: CASWGRGVYGYTF.

In this sample, this clone turned up a few times. The V gene is TRBV29-1, the J gene TRBJ2-2; tentative D call: TRBD2 (5 bases). V gave up 4 bases and J gave up 2 bases, with 8 bases separating them. The CDR3 is made up of 13 amino acids. The germline CDR1 and CDR2 sequences are SQVTM and ANQGSEA. The CDR3 nucleotides read TGCAGCGTTGTACGGGGAAACACCGGGGAGCTGTTTTTT. Translation: CSVVRGNTGELFF.

J is TRBJ2-3 and V is TRBV2, with TRBD2 matching over 16 bases. This CDR3 has 17 amino acids. Germline assignment: CDR1 SNHLY and CDR2 FYNNEI. The ends lost 6 bases at V and 5 bases at J; junction bases unmatched: 8. CDR3 DNA: TGTGCCAGCAGGGAGGGACTAGCGGGGGGGCCTTTAGATACGCAGTATTTT. This encodes CASREGLAGGPLDTQYF.

The rearrangement joins TRBV2 to TRBJ1-3; the D is unclear. Trimming pared 1 base from V and 1 base from J, leaving 8 bases between. This CDR3 has 15 amino acids. Germline assignment: CDR1 SNHLY and CDR2 FYNNEI. The CDR3: CASSEVTLSGNTIYF. CDR3 coding DNA: TGTGCCAGCAGTGAAGTGACACTTTCTGGAAACACCATATATTTT.

The chain is built from TRBV11-2 and TRBJ2-7; 9 bases line up with TRBD1. There are 15 residues in the CDR3. Per germline, CDR1 SGHAT and CDR2 FQNNGV. With V trimmed by 1 base and J by 3 bases, 4 bases remained unmatched. This CDR3 is CASSLGGQGDYEQYF. CDR3 nucleotides: TGTGCCAGCAGCTTAGGGGGACAGGGCGACTACGAGCAGTACTTC.

The genes are TRBV5-4 and TRBJ2-7, with a possible D match to TRBD1 (6 bases). Germline lookup yields CDR1 SGHNT and CDR2 YYREEE (reference sequence). The CDR3 is 16 residues long. V lost 3 bases and J 0 bases, leaving 16 bases between the germline ends. CDR3 nucleotides: TGTGCCAGCAGCTCCCCGCAGGGGCCCAGCTCCTACGAGCAGTACTTC. Amino acid sequence: CASSSPQGPSSYEQYF. Filled out from reference TRBV5-4 and TRBJ2-7, the complete variable domain reads ETGVTQSPTHLIKTRGQQVTLRCSSQSGHNTVSWYQQALGQGPQFIFQYYREEENGRGNFPPRFSGLQFPNYSSELNVNALELDDSALYLCASSSPQGPSSYEQYFGPGTRLTVT.

V gene TRBV6-6 combines with J gene TRBJ2-7, with 9 nucleotides matching TRBD1. This CDR3 contains 16 residues. Germline CDR1 MNHNY, CDR2 SVGAGI (reference sequence). V was pared by 1 base and J by 5 bases, with 9 bases of the junction left unmatched. The CDR3 is CASSYFGQGKNDEQYF. CDR3 DNA sequence: TGTGCCAGCAGTTACTTCGGACAGGGGAAAAATGACGAGCAGTACTTC.

This rearrangement joins TRBV27 to TRBJ1-5; maybe TRBD1 (5 bases). Germline CDR1 MNHEY, CDR2 SMNVEV (reference sequence). Trimming stripped 9 bases from V and 5 bases from J, with 14 bases between. The CDR3 runs to 13 residues. CDR3 coding DNA: TGTGCCAGGTTTACAGGTCACGATCAGCCCCAGCATTTT. This translates into CARFTGHDQPQHF.

The chain has TRBV28 and TRBJ1-4; TRBD1 might be the D (6 bases). In germline, CDR1 is MDHEN, CDR2 SYDVKM. V was pared by 6 bases and J by 3 bases, with 11 bases between. CDR3 length: 14 residues. The CDR3 DNA reads TGTGCCAGCAGCTTACAGGGCTCTAATGAAAAACTGTTTTTT. Residues: CASSLQGSNEKLFF.

The chain employs TRBV9 and TRBJ2-3; 9 nucleotides align to TRBD1. The CDR3 sequence is 16 residues long. Trimming cost V 3 bases and J 2 bases; bases outside gene matches: 7. Germline CDR1 and CDR2: SGDLS and YYNGEE. CDR3 DNA: TGTGCCAGCAGCGCACAGACAGGGGGGGACACAGATACGCAGTATTTT. This translates into CASSAQTGGDTDTQYF.

This clone has only one observation. The V gene is TRBV27, the J gene TRBJ2-1, with 9 bases matching TRBD2. This CDR3 comprises 16 residues. Germline values: CDR1 MNHEY, CDR2 SMNVEV (reference sequence). J was trimmed by 0 bases and V by 5 bases; bases with no gene match: 5. CDR3 loop: CASSAASGVSYNEQFF. The CDR3 bases are TGTGCCAGCAGTGCCGCTAGCGGGGTCTCCTACAATGAGCAGTTCTTC.

The V gene is TRBV21-1, the J gene TRBJ2-3; the D call of TRBD2 is as the table states it, not checked on the DNA. TRBV21-1 is marked as a pseudogene. The CDR3 is 17 residues long. Written as DNA, the CDR3 is TGTGCCAGCAGCAAACCCCGGCTAGAGACTAGCACAGATACGCAGTATTTT. As protein: CASSKPRLETSTDTQYF.

This clone was seen just once. Germline and junction disagree at one end, which may indicate a read error. The V and J genes are TRBV7-9 and TRBJ2-5, with D hard to call. The germline CDR1 and CDR2 sequences are SEHNR and FQNEAQ (reference sequence). The CDR3 contains 12 residues. For the CDR3, the DNA is TGTTCCAGCAGCTTAATTCCGGAGACCCAGTACTTC. Translation gives CSSSLIPETQYF. The full variable domain, in which reference TRBV7-9 and TRBJ2-5 provide the parts outside the CDR3, is DTGVSQNPRHKITKRGQNVTFRCDPISEHNRLYWYRQTLGQGPEFLTYFQNEAQLEKSRLLSDRFSAERPKGSFSTLEIQRTEQGDSAMYLCSSSLIPETQYFGPGTRLLVL.